The source of this T cell receptor (beta chain) is a study of T cell responses to AZD1222 COVID-19 vaccine. Looking at the study overall: Second-dose recipients at about 4 or about 12 weeks were treated as one pooled group. Study-wide results and limits: Among those given AZD1222, only six were seropositive at baseline.

Generated by immunoSEQ multiplex PCR, the TCRdb table keeps only in-frame clones and is missing some. The repertoire has 100,000 to 130,000 clones, about 82% of them found once; the top ten carry about 3%. Germline loops: CDR1 LGHNA, CDR2 YNFKEQ. The CDR3 sequence is 16 residues long. V trimming: 4 bases; J trimming: 4 bases; junction bases outside the gene matches: 7. About this clone: Its antigen is unidentified.

The material was peripheral blood, obtained on day 0 of AZD1222 vaccination. The chain joins TRBV4-2 to TRBJ2-1; 10 positions agree with TRBD2. The source of this sequence is an adult in good health. CDR3 DNA: TGTGCCAGCAGCCCCCAAAAAGCGGGGGGGTACAATGAGCAGTTCTTC. It is translated as CASSPQKAGGYNEQFF.